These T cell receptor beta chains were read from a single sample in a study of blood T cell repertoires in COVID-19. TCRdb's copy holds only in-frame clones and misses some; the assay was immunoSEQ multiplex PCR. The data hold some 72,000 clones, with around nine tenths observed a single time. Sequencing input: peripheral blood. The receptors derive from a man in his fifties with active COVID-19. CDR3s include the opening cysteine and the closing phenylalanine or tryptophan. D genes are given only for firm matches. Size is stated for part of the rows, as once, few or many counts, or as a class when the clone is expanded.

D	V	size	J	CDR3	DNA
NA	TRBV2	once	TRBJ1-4	CASRRRDGEKLFF	TGTGCCAGCAGAAGACGGGATGGTGAAAAACTGTTTTTT
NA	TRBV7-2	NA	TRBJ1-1	CASSLVSTEEAFF	TGTGCCAGCAGCTTAGTAAGTACAGAAGAAGCTTTCTTT
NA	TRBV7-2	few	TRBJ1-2	CASSSSGGSYGYTF	TGTGCCAGCAGCTCCTCGGGGGGGAGCTATGGCTACACCTTC
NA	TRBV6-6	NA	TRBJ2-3	CATKEAGDTQYF	TGTGCCACCAAGGAAGCGGGAGATACGCAGTATTTT
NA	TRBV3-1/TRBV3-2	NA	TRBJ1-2	CASSLDKSYGYTF	TGTGCCAGCAGCCTTGACAAGAGCTATGGCTACACCTTC
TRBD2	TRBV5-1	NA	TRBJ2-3	CASSLGGRGLDTQYF	TGCGCCAGCAGCTTGGGCGGGAGGGGTCTGGATACGCAGTATTTT
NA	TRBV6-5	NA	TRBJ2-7	CASSYSIFAKSWEQYF	TGTGCCAGCAGTTACTCGATTTTTGCGAAGTCATGGGAGCAGTACTTC
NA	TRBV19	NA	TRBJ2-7	CASRDFQHYEQYF	TGTGCCAGTAGAGACTTTCAGCACTACGAGCAGTACTTC
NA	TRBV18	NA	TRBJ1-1	CASWPGGDTEAFF	TGTGCCAGCTGGCCCGGGGGGGACACTGAAGCTTTCTTT
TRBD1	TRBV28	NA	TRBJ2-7	CASTFEGYRGTPYEQYF	TGTGCCAGCACCTTCGAGGGATACAGGGGGACTCCCTACGAGCAGTACTTC
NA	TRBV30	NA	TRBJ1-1	CAAFPTGSNTEAFF	TGTGCCGCCTTCCCCACAGGGTCGAACACTGAAGCTTTCTTT
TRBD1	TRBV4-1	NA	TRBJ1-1	CASSHSPDRVGTEAFF	TGCGCCAGCAGCCATTCCCCGGACAGGGTTGGAACTGAAGCTTTCTTT
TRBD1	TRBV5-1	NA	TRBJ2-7	CASSRGTGGNEQYF	TGCGCCAGCAGCCGGGGGACAGGGGGCAACGAGCAGTACTTC
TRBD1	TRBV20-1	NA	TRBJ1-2	CSASLFLQGALSYGYTF	TGCAGTGCTAGTTTGTTCCTTCAGGGGGCACTTAGCTATGGCTACACCTTC
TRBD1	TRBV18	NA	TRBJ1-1	CASSPGTEGEAFF	TGTGCCAGCTCACCCGGGACAGAGGGTGAAGCTTTCTTT
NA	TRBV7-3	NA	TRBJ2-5	CASSFGSQETQYF	TGTGCCAGCAGCTTCGGGTCTCAAGAGACCCAGTACTTC
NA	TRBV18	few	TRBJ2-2	CASSPEFSGELFF	TGTGCCAGCTCACCCGAGTTCTCCGGGGAGCTGTTTTTT
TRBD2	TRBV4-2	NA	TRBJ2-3	CASSQLGLAGATDTQYF	TGTGCCAGCAGCCAACTGGGACTAGCGGGGGCCACAGATACGCAGTATTTT
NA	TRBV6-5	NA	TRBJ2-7	CASSTTGSEQYF	TGTGCCAGCAGTACGACGGGTAGCGAGCAGTACTTC
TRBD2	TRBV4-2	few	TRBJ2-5	CASSQQLGLGGETQYF	TGTGCCAGCAGCCAACAGCTCGGACTAGGTGGGGAGACCCAGTACTTC
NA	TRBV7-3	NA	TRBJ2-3	CASSLTSRGGQADTQYF	TGTGCCAGCAGCTTAACGTCTAGGGGGGGCCAGGCAGATACGCAGTATTTT
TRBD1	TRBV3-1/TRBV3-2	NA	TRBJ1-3	CASSQTGGDGNTIYF	TGTGCCAGCAGCCAGACAGGGGGCGACGGAAACACCATATATTTT
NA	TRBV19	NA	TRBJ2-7	CASLYEQYF	TGTGCCAGTCTCTACGAGCAGTACTTC
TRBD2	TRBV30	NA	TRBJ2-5	CAWSVGLAETQYF	TGTGCCTGGAGTGTGGGACTAGCGGAGACCCAGTACTTC
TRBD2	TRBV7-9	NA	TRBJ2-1	CASSPPGTRVYNEQFF	TGTGCCAGCAGCCCCCCCGGGACTAGGGTGTACAATGAGCAGTTCTTC
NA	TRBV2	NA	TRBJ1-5	CASSEMGTLSNQPQHF	TGTGCCAGCAGTGAAATGGGGACATTGAGCAATCAGCCCCAGCATTTT
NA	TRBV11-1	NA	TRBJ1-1	CASSSKTVSTEAFF	TGTGCCAGCAGCTCAAAGACAGTTAGCACTGAAGCTTTCTTT
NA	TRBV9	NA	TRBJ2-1	CASSVDRSYNEQFF	TGTGCCAGCAGCGTAGACAGGTCTTACAATGAGCAGTTCTTC
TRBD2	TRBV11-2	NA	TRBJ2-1	CASSLRTSGYNEQFF	TGTGCCAGCAGCTTAAGGACTAGCGGCTACAATGAGCAGTTCTTC
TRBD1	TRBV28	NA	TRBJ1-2	CASSSTGGKTYGYTF	TGTGCCAGCAGTTCGACAGGGGGGAAAACCTATGGCTACACCTTC
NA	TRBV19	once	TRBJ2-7	CASSRTVSYEQYF	TGTGCCAGTAGTCGGACTGTCTCCTACGAGCAGTACTTC
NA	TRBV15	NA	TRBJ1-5	CATSRVGAEGQPQHF	TGTGCCACCAGCAGAGTTGGGGCAGAAGGACAGCCCCAGCATTTT
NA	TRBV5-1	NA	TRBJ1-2	CASSPDGTNYGYTF	TGCGCCAGCAGCCCCGACGGGACTAACTATGGCTACACCTTC
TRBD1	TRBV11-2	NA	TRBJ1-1	CASSRDRLNTEAFF	TGTGCCAGCAGCCGGGACAGACTGAACACTGAAGCTTTCTTT
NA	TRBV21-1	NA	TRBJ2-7	CASSKALYLPGFHEQYF	TGTGCCAGCAGCAAAGCGCTTTATCTTCCAGGATTCCACGAGCAGTACTTC
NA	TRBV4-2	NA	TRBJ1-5	CASSQDPGGTQPQHF	TGTGCCAGCAGCCAAGATCCGGGGGGCACTCAGCCCCAGCATTTT
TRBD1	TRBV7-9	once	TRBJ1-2	CASSPQGAGYTF	TGTGCCAGCAGCCCCCAGGGGGCCGGCTACACCTTC
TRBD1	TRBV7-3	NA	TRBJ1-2	CASSPGTGDYGYTF	TGTGCCAGCAGCCCAGGGACAGGGGACTATGGCTACACCTTC
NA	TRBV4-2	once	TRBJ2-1	CASSQPLFTGYNEQFF	TGTGCCAGCAGCCAACCCCTTTTCACGGGCTACAATGAGCAGTTCTTC
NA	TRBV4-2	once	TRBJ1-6	CASSQERGNNSPLHF	TGTGCCAGCAGCCAAGAACGGGGGAATAATTCACCCCTCCACTTT
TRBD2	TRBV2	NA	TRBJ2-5	CASSPGLAYEQETQYF	TGTGCCAGCAGTCCGGGACTAGCGTATGAACAAGAGACCCAGTACTTC
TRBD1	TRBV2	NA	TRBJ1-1	CASGPGQALTEAFF	TGTGCCAGCGGACCGGGACAGGCTTTAACTGAAGCTTTCTTT
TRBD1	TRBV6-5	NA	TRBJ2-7	CASSQRGTGGVQYF	TGTGCCAGCAGTCAACGCGGGACAGGGGGCGTGCAGTACTTC
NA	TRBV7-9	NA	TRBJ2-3	CASSLLLYTQYF	TGTGCCAGCAGCTTACTCCTTTATACGCAGTATTTT
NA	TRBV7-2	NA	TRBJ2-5	CASSLGGPQETQYF	TGTGCCAGCAGCTTAGGAGGGCCCCAAGAGACCCAGTACTTC
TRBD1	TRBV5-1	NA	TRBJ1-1	CASRRTGVDITEAFF	TGCGCCAGCAGACGGACAGGGGTGGATATCACTGAAGCTTTCTTT
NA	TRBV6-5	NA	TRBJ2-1	CAGATPGLGGHEQFF	TGTGCCGGGGCAACCCCGGGACTAGGGGGCCATGAGCAGTTCTTC
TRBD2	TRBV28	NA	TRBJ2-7	CASSFASGGTSHF	TGTGCCAGCAGTTTCGCTAGCGGGGGGACCTCACACTTC
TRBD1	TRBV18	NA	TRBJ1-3	CASSPQGVINTIYF	TGTGCCAGCTCACCCCAGGGGGTTATCAACACCATATATTTT
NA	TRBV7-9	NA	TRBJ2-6	CASSQLQGQASGANVLTF	TGTGCCAGCAGCCAACTCCAGGGCCAGGCTTCTGGGGCCAACGTCCTGACTTTC
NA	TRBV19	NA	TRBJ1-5	CASSIVAGSNQPQHF	TGTGCCAGTAGTATAGTGGCAGGGAGCAATCAGCCCCAGCATTTT
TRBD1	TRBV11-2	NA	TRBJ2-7	CASSLVGGQRSSYEQYF	TGTGCCAGCAGCTTAGTAGGGGGACAGCGGAGCTCCTACGAGCAGTACTTC
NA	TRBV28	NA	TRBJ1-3	CASSPGWGNTIYF	TGTGCCAGCAGTCCGGGGTGGGGAAACACCATATATTTT
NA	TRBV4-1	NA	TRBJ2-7	CASSQDEGPYEQYF	TGCGCCAGCAGCCAAGATGAGGGTCCCTACGAGCAGTACTTC